This TCR beta chain was profiled in a study of human CD8 memory T cell subsets. A UMI-labeled 5' RACE approach was the method that produced the TCR beta libraries. Source study methods: Functional CDR3 beta clonotypes numbered roughly 2,800 to 20,000 in each TCR beta library. TCRdb re-called the 5' RACE reads; one entry per CDR3 protein, DNA not given. V and J calls and clone size were set by TCRdb, not the authors. The repertoire table contains 6,000 to 8,500 distinct CDR3 sequences. To note about this clonotype: The antigen remains unidentified.

The CDR3 is made up of 14 amino acids. CDR1 and CDR2 (germline): LNHNV, YYDKDF (reference sequence). Overall study findings and caveats: High diversity, at similar levels, marked stem-like memory and precursor exhausted T cells but not effector memory cells. Chao1 estimates pointed to stem-like memory T cells having more diversity than precursor exhausted T cells did.

CD8+ T cells were isolated by negative magnetic selection. Sequenced: CD8+ T cells from PBMCs. The origin of this receptor is a human donor in good health. The chain joins TRBV15 to TRBJ2-2; TCRdb's D call, TRBD1, is unchecked because there is no DNA. The CDR3 spells CATSGGTTTGELFF.